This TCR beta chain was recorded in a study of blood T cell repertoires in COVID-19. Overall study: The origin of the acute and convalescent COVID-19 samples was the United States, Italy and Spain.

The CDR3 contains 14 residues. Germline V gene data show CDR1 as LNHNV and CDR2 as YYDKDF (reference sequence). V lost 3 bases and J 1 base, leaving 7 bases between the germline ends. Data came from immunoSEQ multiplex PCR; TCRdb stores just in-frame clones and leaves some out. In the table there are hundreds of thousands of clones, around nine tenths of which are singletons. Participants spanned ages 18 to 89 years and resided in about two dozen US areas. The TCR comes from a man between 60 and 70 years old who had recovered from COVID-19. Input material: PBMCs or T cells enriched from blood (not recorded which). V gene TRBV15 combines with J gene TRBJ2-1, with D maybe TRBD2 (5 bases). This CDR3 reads CATSSPGSYNEQFF. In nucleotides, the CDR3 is TGTGCCACCAGCAGCCCGGGATCCTACAATGAGCAGTTCTTC.